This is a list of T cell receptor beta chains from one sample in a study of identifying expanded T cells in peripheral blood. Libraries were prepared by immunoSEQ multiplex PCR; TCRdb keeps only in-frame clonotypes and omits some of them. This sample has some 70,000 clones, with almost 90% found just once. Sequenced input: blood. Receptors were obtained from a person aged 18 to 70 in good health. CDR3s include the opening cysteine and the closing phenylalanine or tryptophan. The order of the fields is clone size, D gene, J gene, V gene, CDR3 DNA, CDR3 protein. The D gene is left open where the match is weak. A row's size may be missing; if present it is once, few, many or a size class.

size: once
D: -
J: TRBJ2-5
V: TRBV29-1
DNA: TGCAGCGTTGGTGGACTGAGCCAGACCCAGTACTTC
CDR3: CSVGGLSQTQYF

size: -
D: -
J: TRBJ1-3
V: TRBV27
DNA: TGTGCCAGCAGTAGACAGTTTGGAAACACCATATATTTT
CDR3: CASSRQFGNTIYF

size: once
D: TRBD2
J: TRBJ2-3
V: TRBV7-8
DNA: TGTGCCAGCAGCTTAGAGGCGGGGGGAAAGGCGCAGTATTTT
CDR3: CASSLEAGGKAQYF

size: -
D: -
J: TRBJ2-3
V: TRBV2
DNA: TGTGCCAGCAACGAGCGGATCACAGATACGCAGTATTTT
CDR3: CASNERITDTQYF

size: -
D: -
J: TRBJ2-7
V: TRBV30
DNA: TGTGCCTGGAGTGCGACCTCCTACGAGCAGTACTTC
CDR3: CAWSATSYEQYF

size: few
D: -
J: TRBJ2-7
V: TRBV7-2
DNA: TGTGCCAGCAGCTCCGGGACGGAGGACTACGAGCAGTACTTC
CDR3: CASSSGTEDYEQYF

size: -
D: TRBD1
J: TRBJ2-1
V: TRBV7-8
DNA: TGTGCCAGCAGCTCTCAACCCGCCGGGACAGGGGACTACAATGAGCAGTTCTTC
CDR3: CASSSQPAGTGDYNEQFF

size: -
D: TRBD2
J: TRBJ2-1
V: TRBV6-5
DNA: TGTGCCAGCAGTTACTCCCGGGAGGGGACTCTTCAGTTCTTC
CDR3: CASSYSREGTLQFF

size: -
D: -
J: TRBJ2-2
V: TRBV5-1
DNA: TGCGCCAGCAGCTTTGGGGGGATCACCGGGGAGCTGTTTTTT
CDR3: CASSFGGITGELFF

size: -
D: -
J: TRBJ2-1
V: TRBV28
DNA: TGTGCCAGCGAAGGGGACCATAACAATGAGCAGTTCTTC
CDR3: CASEGDHNNEQFF

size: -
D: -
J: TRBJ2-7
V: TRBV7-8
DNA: TGTGCCAGCAGCTTAGTGTCGGAACACAACTACGAGCAGTACTTC
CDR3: CASSLVSEHNYEQYF

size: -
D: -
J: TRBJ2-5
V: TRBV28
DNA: TGTGCCAGCAGTTTAATTCGCGGCGCGGGGGCGGAGACCCAGTACTTC
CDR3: CASSLIRGAGAETQYF

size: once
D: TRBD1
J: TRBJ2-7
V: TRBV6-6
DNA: TGTGCCAGCAGTTTCCCGGGACAGGGGTTGTACGAGCAGTACTTC
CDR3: CASSFPGQGLYEQYF

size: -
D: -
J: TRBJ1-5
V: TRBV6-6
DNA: TGTGCCAGCAGTTTGATACCTGCGGGACAGCCCCAGCATTTT
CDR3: CASSLIPAGQPQHF

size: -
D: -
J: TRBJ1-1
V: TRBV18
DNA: TGTGCCAGCTCACCACGAGGGCTGGCCGGAAACACTGAAGCTTTCTTT
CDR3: CASSPRGLAGNTEAFF

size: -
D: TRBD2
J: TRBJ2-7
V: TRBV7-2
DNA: TGTGCCAGCAGCTTTGGGTTCGGGGGGAGCTCCTACGAGCAGTACTTC
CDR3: CASSFGFGGSSYEQYF

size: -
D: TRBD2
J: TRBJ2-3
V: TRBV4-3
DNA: TGCGCCAGCAGCCAAGATAGAGATAGCGGGAGGAGGGCAGATACGCAGTATTTT
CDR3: CASSQDRDSGRRADTQYF

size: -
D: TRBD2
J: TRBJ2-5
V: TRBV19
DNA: TGTGCCAGTAGTATAGTTAGTGGGGGGGGGACCCAGTACTTC
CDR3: CASSIVSGGGTQYF

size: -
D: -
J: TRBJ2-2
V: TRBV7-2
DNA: TGTGCCAGCAGCTGGGGACGCACCGGGGAGCTGTTTTTT
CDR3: CASSWGRTGELFF

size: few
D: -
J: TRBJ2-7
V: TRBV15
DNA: TGTGCCACCGCGAACGGACAGACACTCTCCTACGAGCAGTACTTC
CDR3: CATANGQTLSYEQYF

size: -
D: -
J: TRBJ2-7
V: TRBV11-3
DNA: TGTGCCAGCAGTCTAGACCGGGGAGGCGAGCAGTACTTC
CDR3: CASSLDRGGEQYF

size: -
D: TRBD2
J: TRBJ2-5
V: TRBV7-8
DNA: TGTGCCAGCAGCTTGGGGGCCGGGACTAGCCGTGGAGAGACCCAGTACTTC
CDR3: CASSLGAGTSRGETQYF

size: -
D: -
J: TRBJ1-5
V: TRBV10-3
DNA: TGTGCCATCAGTGAGTCGGGAAGTACAGCCGATCAGCCCCAGCATTTT
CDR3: CAISESGSTADQPQHF

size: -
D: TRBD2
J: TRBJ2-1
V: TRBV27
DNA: TGTGCCAGCAGTCCCCAGCGGGGGGGATACAATGAGCAGTTCTTC
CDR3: CASSPQRGGYNEQFF

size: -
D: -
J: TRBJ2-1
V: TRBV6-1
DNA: TGTGCCAGCAGTGTGCAGGACAATGAGCAGTTCTTC
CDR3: CASSVQDNEQFF

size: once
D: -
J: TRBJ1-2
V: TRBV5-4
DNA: TGTGCCAGCAGCTTGGGTCTGAACTATGGCTACACCTTC
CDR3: CASSLGLNYGYTF

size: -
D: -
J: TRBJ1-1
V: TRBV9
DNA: TGTGCCAGCAGCGGGGAATTATTGAACACTGAAGCTTTCTTT
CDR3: CASSGELLNTEAFF

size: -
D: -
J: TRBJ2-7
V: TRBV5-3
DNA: TGTGCCAGATCCCCGGAGGCACCTGATGGAGCTTACGAGCAGTACTTC
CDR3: CARSPEAPDGAYEQYF

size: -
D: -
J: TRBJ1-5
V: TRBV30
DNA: TGTGCCTGGAGCCCCGGACAGCCTTATCAGCCCCAGCATTTT
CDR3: CAWSPGQPYQPQHF

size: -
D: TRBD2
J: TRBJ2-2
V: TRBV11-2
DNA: TGTGCCAGCAGCTCCTTAGCGGGAAGCACCGGGGAGCTGTTTTTT
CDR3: CASSSLAGSTGELFF

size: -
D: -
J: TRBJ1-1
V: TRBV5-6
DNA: TGTGCCAGCGCTAGGCCGCCATACACTGAAGCTTTCTTT
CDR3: CASARPPYTEAFF

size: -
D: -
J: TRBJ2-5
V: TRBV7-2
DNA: TGTGCCAGCAGCCTGGACGGGACTCGGAAGGGGTACTTC
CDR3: CASSLDGTRKGYF

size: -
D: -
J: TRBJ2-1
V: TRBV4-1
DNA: TGCGCCAGCAGCCGCCAAAGACTGTTAGAGCAGTTCTTC
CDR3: CASSRQRLLEQFF

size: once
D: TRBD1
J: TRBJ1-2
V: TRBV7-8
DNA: TGTGCCAGCACCCGCCAGGACAGGGCCCAGGGTGGGTATGGCTACACCTTC
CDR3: CASTRQDRAQGGYGYTF

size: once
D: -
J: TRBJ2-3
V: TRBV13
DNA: TGTGCCAGCAGCTTAGGGGCCCGCACAGATACGCAGTATTTT
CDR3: CASSLGARTDTQYF

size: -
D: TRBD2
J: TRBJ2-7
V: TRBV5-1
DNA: TGCGCCAGCAGCCCAACACTAGCGCAGAATGACGAGCAGTACTTC
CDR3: CASSPTLAQNDEQYF

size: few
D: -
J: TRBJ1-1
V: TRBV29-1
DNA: TGCAGCGTTGGATTAGGATGGAACACTGAAGCTTTCTTT
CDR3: CSVGLGWNTEAFF

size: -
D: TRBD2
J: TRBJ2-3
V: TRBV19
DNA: TGTGCCAGTACCTCGACTAGCGGGAGTTCGGATACGCAGTATTTT
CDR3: CASTSTSGSSDTQYF

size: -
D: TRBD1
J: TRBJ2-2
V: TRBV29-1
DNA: TGCAGCGGTCGAGCCACAGGGGACAACACCGGGGAGCTGTTTTTT
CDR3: CSGRATGDNTGELFF

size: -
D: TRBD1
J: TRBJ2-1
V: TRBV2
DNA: TGTGCCAGCAGCGCTTTTCGGGACAGGTACAATGAGCAGTTCTTC
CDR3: CASSAFRDRYNEQFF

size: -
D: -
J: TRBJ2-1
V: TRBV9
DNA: TGTGCCAGCTCCTTCGGGGGAGACGGTTACAATGAGCAGTTCTTC
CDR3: CASSFGGDGYNEQFF

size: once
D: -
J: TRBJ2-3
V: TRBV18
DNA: TGTGCCAGCTCACCATCGGGGATGGATACGCAGTATTTT
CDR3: CASSPSGMDTQYF

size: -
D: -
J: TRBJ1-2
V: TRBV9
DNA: TGTGCCAGCTGGTCCCCGAATAACTATGGCTACACCTTC
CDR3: CASWSPNNYGYTF

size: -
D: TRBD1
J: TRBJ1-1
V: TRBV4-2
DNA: TGTGCCAGCAGCCAAGAGAGGGGACAGGGGGCTCGCACTGAAGCTTTCTTT
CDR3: CASSQERGQGARTEAFF

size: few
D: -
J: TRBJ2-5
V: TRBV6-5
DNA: TGTGCCAGCAGTTACAGGGTATTGGAGACCCAGTACTTC
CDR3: CASSYRVLETQYF

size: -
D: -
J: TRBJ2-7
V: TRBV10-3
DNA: TGTGCCATCAGTAACCAGGGGGGGCCCTACGAGCAGTACTTC
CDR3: CAISNQGGPYEQYF

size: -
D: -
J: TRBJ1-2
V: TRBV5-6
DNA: TGTGCCAGCAGCTTGGGTGTCAGGTTCTATGGCTACACCTTC
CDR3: CASSLGVRFYGYTF

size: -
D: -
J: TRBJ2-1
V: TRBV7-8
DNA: TGTGCCAGCAGCTCCGGACCAGCCGGGGCATTAGAGCAGTTCTTC
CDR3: CASSSGPAGALEQFF

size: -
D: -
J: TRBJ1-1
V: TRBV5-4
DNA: TGTGCCAGCAGCTTGGGGGCCTCGAACACTGAAGCTTTCTTT
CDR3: CASSLGASNTEAFF

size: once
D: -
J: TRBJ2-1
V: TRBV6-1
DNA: TGTGCCAGCAGTGAATCGGGAGCCACCTACAATGAGCAGTTCTTC
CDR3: CASSESGATYNEQFF